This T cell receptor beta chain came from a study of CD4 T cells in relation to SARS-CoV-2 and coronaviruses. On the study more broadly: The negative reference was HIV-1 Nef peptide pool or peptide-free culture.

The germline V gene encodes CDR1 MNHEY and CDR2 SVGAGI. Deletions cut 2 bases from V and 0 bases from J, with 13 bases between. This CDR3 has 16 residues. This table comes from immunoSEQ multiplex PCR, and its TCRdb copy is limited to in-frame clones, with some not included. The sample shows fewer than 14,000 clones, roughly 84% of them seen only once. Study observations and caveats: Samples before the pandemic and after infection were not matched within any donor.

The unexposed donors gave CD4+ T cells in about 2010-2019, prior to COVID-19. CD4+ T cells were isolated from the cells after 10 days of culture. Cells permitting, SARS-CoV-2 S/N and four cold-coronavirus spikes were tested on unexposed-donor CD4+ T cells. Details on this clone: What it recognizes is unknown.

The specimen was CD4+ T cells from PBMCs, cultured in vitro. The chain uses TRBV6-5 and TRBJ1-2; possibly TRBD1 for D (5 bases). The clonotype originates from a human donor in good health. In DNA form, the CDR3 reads TGTGCCAGCAGTTACCACAGGACCTCCCCTAACTATGGCTACACCTTC. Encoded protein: CASSYHRTSPNYGYTF.